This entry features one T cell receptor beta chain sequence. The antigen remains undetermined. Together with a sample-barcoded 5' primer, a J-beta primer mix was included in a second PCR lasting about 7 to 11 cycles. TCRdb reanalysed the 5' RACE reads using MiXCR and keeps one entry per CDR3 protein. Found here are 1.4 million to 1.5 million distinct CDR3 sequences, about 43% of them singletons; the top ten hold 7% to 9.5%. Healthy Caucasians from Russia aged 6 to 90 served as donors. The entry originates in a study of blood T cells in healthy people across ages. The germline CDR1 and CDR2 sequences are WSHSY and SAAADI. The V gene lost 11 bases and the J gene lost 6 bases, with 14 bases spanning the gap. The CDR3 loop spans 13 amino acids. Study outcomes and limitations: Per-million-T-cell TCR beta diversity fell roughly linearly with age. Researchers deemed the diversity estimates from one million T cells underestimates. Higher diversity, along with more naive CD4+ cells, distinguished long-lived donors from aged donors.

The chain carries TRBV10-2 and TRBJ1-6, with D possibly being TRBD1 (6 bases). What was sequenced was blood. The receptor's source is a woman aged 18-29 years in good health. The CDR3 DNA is TGCGCCTGTGGTGGGGGGGCTAATTCACCCCTCCACTTT. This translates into CACGGGANSPLHF.